This T cell receptor beta chain was documented in a study of blood T cells in healthy people across ages (dated by TCRdb to about 2015). Regarding the research as a whole: In model experiments, roughly one uniquely barcoded TCR beta cDNA molecule per two T cells was captured by template switching. Two additional independent replicas of 1 million unique cDNA reads from the same blood draw were analyzed for two donors (one aged 18 to 30 and one aged 80 or older). Donors were grouped into four age groups: young (average 16 years), middle-aged (about 38), aged (roughly 62) and long-lived (approximately 78). Using deep sequencing normalized with unique cDNA molecular identifiers, the study measured how TCR beta repertoire diversity changes with age. To avoid experimental bias, donors of different ages were randomly spread across the sequencing lanes. General study outcomes and caveats: There was a strong correlation between observed TCR beta diversity and the percentage of naive T cells measured by flow cytometry. Donor CMV infection status was unknown, potentially confounding age-related changes in expanded clonotypes. Since profiling was done on bulk unsorted PBMCs, naive and antigen-experienced compartments could not be conclusively compared. Observed TCR beta diversity per million T cells fell roughly linearly with age, and a significant reduction was already apparent by age about 36. The long-lived group showed more naive CD4+ T cells, fewer expanded clones and increased TCR diversity than the aged group, suggesting age selection. Estimates of total diversity from one million sequenced T cells were regarded as lower bounds and underestimates.

Libraries were built with 5' RACE. Instrument used: Illumina HiSeq 2500. A second about 7 to 11 cycle PCR used a sample-barcoded 5' primer and a J-beta primer mix. Each TCR beta cDNA molecule received a unique molecular identifier from a template-switch 5' adaptor carrying 12 random nucleotides. Each sample yielded at least 3 million CDR3-containing paired-end reads. The Mint cDNA synthesis kit, primed by a TRBC-specific oligonucleotide, was used to synthesize first-strand cDNA from all RNA. All cDNA was treated with uracil-DNA glycosylase and then went through a first 18-cycle PCR with the universal primers M1SS and BC2_uni_R. On the study's bioinformatics: Each sample was normalized by randomly selecting 1 million high-quality reads, each carrying a distinct molecular identifier. Reads with shared molecular identifiers were discarded instead of being binned into consensus sequences. MiTCR, set to a Q25 quality threshold and the strictest error-elimination algorithm, was used for CDR3 identification, clonotype clustering and error correction. A nonparametric unseen species model with Euler transformation was used to estimate a lower bound on total TCR beta diversity. TCRdb ran its own pipeline on the public reads, namely fastp trimming at Q25 and MiXCR clone calling, and kept in-frame beta chains. Under each unique CDR3 protein, matching rows form one entry showing the most common genes and DNA. TCRdb's processing, not the authors', yielded these V and J calls. For this sample the table gives around 900,000 distinct CDR3 sequences, of which 29% were detected only once. The ten largest clones represent 17% of the sample.

This clonotype was recorded many times. No cognate antigen has been identified for it. No base quality values were provided; no much bigger clone lies one nucleotide off. Donors were a few dozen systemically healthy Caucasian individuals from Russia aged roughly 6 to 90 years. Roughly 10 milliliters of peripheral blood were collected from each donor into EDTA-treated Vacutainer tubes. Ficoll-Paque density-gradient centrifugation was used to isolate PBMCs, with at least 7 million obtained per sample. Total RNA, at least 6 micrograms per sample, was extracted from PBMCs with Trizol reagent. The percentages of naive CD45RAhigh/CD27high T cells were determined by flow cytometry on a PBMC aliquot from every donor. Its CDR3 holds 15 amino acids, cysteine through phenylalanine. The sequence is cut down to CDR3 DNA, 45 bases in frame from base 1. From a lookup of the germline V gene, CDR1 and CDR2 are LGHNA and YSLEER. The junction carries 13 bases between V and J, which are trimmed by 1 base and 4 bases respectively.

The sequence derives from a woman aged 80 or over in good health. Sequenced: blood. The V and J segments used are TRBV4-3 and TRBJ1-2; matching of 6 bases hints at TRBD1 as the D gene. The DNA sequence reads TGCGCCAGCAGCCAAGGATATAGGGGGGCCTATGGCTACACCTTC. The resulting protein is CASSQGYRGAYGYTF.